The 4 T cell receptor beta chains listed next were all sequenced from one sample in a study of OX40 agonist ivuxolimab in advanced cancers. This table comes from immunoSEQ multiplex PCR, and its TCRdb copy is limited to in-frame clones, with some not included. The sample contains 65,000 to 85,000 clones, under 90% of which appear only once. Specimen: CD4+ or CD8+ T cells sorted from blood, collected in a trial of the OX40 agonist ivuxolimab. The source is an adult with an advanced solid tumor such as melanoma, head and neck, liver or kidney cancer.

This clone came up many times. The V and J genes are TRBV28 and TRBJ2-7, with TRBD2 matching over 10 bases. The CDR3 extends over 16 amino acids. In germline, CDR1 is MDHEN, CDR2 SYDVKM. V lost 5 bases to trimming and J lost 2 bases; unmatched junction nucleotides: 9. As DNA, the CDR3 is TGTGCCAGCAGTGAATTCGCGAGCGGGAGGGCCTACGAGCAGTACTTC. It yields the protein CASSEFASGRAYEQYF.

This clone has a single count. The chain employs TRBV9 and TRBJ2-1; 10 positions match TRBD2. The CDR3 is 16 amino acids. Germline V gene lookup returns CDR1 SGDLS and CDR2 YYNGEE. The V and J ends lost 4 bases and 9 bases, in that order; junction bases with no gene match: 13. The CDR3 sequence: CASSTIAGGSRAEQFF. CDR3 in DNA: TGTGCCAGCAGCACCATAGCGGGAGGCTCAAGGGCTGAGCAGTTCTTC.

The V call is TRBV5-4, the J call TRBJ1-1, with 8 bases identical to TRBD1. Unmatched junction bases numbered 1, after V lost 2 bases and J lost 1 base. Germline CDR1 is SGHNT and CDR2 is YYREEE (reference sequence). The CDR3 has 14 residues. CDR3 amino acids: CASSFDRGNTEAFF. Written as DNA, the CDR3 is TGTGCCAGCAGCTTCGACAGGGGGAACACTGAAGCTTTCTTT.

This clone was found once. The genes are TRBV19 and TRBJ2-5, with 8 bases identical to TRBD2. Per the germline V gene, CDR1 is LNHDA and CDR2 is SQIVND (reference sequence). CDR3 length equals 14 residues. The V and J ends lost 3 bases and 5 bases, in that order; junction bases with no gene match: 5. CDR3 amino acids: CASSISGTRETQYF. CDR3 nucleotide sequence: TGTGCCAGTAGTATTAGCGGGACGAGGGAGACCCAGTACTTC.